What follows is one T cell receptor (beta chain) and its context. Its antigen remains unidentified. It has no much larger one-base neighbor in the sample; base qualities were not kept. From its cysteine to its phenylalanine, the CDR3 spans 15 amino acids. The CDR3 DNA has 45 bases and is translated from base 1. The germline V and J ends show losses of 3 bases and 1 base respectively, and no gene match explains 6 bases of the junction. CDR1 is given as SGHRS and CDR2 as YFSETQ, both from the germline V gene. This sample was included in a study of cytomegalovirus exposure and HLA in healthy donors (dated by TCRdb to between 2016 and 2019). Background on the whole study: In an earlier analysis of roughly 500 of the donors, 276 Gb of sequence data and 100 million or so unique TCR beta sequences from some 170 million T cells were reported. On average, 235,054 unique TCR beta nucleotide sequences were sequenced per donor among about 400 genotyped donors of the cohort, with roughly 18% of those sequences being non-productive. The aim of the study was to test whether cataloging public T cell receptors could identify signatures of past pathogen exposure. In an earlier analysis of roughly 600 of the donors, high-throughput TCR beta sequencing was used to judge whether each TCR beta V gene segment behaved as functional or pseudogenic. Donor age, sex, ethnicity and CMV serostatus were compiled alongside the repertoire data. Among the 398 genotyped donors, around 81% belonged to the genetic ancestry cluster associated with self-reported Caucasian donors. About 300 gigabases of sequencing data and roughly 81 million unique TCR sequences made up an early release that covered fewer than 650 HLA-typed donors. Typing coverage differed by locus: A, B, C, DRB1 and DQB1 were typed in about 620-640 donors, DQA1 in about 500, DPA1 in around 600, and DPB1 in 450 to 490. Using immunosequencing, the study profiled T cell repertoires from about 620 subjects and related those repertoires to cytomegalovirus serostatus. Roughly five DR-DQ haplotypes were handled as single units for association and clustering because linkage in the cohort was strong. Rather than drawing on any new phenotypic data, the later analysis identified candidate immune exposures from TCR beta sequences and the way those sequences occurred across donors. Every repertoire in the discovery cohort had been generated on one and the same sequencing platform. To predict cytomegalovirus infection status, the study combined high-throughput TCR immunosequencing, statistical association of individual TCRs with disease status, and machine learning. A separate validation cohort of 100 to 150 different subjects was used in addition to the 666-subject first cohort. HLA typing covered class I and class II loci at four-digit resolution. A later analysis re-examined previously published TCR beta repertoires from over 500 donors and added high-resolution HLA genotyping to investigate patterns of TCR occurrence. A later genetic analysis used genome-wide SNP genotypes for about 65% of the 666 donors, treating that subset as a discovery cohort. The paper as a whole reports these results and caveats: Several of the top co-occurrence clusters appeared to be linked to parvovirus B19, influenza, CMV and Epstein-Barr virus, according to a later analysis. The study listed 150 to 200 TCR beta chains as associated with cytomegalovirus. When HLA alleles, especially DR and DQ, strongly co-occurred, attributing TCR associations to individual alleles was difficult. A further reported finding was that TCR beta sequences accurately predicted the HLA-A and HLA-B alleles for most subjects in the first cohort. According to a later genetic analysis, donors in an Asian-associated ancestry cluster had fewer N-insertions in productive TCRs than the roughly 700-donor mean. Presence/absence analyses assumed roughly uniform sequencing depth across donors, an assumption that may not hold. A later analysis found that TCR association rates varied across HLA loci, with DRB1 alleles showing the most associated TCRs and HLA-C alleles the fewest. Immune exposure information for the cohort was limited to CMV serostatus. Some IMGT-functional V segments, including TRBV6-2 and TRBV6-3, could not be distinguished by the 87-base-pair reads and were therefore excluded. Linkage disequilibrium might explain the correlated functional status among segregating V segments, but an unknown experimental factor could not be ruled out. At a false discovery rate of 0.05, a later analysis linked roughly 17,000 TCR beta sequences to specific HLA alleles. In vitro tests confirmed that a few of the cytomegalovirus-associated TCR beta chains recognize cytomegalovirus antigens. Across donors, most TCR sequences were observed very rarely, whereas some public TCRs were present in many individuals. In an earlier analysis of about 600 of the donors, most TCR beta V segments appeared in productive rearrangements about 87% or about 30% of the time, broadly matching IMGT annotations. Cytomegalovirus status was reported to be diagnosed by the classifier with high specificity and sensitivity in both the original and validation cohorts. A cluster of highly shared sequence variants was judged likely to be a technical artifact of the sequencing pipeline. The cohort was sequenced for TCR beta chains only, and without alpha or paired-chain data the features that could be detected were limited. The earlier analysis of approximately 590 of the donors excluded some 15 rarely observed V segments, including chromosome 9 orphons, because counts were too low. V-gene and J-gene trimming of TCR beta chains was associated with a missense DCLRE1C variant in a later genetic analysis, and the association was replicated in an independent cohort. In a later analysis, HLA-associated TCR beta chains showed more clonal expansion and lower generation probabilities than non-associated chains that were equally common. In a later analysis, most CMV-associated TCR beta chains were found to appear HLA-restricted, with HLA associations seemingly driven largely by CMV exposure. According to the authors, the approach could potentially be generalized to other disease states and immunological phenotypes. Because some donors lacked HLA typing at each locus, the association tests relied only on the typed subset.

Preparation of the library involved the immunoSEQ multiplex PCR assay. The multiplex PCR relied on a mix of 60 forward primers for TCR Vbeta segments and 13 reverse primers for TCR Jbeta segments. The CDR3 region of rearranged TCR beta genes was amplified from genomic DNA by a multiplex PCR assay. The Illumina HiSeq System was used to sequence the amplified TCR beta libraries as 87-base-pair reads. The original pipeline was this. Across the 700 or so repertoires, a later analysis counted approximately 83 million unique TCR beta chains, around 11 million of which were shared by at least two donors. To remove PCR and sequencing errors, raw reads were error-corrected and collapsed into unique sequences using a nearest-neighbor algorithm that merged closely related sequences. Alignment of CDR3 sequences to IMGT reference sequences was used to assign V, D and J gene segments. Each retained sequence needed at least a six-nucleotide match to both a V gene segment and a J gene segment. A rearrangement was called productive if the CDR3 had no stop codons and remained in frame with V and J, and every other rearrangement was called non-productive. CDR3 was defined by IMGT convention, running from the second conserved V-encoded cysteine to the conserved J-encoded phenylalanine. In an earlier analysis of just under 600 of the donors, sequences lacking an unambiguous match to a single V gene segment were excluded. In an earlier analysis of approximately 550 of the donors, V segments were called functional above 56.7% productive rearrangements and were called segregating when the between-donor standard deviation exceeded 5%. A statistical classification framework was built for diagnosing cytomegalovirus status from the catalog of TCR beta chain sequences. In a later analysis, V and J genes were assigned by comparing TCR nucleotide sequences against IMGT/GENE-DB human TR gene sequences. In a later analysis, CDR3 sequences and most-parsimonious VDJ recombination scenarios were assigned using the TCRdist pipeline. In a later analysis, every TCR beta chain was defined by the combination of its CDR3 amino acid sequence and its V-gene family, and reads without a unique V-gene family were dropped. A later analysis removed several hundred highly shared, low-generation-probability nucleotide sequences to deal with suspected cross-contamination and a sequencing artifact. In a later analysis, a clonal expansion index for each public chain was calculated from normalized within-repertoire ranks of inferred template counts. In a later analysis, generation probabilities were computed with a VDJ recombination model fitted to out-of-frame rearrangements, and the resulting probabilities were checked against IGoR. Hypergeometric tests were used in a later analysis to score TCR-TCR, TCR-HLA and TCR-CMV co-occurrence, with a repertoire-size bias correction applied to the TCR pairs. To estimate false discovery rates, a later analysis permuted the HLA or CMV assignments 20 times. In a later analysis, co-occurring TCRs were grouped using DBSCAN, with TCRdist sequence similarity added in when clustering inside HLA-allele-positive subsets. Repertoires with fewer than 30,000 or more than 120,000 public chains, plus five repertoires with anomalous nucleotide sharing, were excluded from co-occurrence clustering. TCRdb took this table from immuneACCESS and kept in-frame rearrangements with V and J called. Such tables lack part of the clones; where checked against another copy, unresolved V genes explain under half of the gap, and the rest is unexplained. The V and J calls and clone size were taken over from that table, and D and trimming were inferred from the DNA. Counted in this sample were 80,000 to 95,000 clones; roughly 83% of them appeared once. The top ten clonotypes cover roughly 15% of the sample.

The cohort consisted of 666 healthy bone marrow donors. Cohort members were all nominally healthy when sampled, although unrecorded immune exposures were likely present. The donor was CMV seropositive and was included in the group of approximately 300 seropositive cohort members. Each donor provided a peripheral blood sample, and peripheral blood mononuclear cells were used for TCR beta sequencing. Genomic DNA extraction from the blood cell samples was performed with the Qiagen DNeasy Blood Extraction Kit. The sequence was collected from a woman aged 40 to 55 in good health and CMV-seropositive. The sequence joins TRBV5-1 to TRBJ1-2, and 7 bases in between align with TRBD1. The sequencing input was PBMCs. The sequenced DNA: TGCGCCAGCAGCTCCGGGACAGTCCTTAACTATGGCTACACCTTC. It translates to CASSSGTVLNYGYTF.